Below, one T cell receptor beta chain is given with its context. Its antigen remains unknown. The sample is drawn from a study of regulatory T cells in long-lasting Graves disease. General study results and limits: Shared public clonotypes totalled 2,741 in persistent patients, compared with around 930 in new patients. Only peripheral blood was studied, not thyroid tissue.

Time point specified: persistent/refractory GD, antithyroid drugs over 5 years with positive TRAb. Isolated PBMC RNA provided the starting material for the TCR library. Arm-PCR of CDR3 regions and iRepertoire HTBI primers were the basis on which TCR beta libraries were built. As handled by the study authors: Gene usage covered over 55 TRBV and 13 to 15 TRBJ segments. TCRdb reprocessed the multiplex PCR reads with MiXCR, giving one entry per CDR3 protein. For this entry, the V and J calls and clone size follow TCRdb and not the study's own pipeline. The sample lists 400,000 to 450,000 distinct CDR3 sequences, roughly a quarter occurring once. The CDR3 has 14 amino acids. Germline CDR1 reads SGHRS; CDR2 reads YFSETQ. The V and J ends lost 3 bases and 7 bases, in that order; junction bases with no gene match: 8.

The clonotype comes from a female donor with Graves disease. The sequenced sample was peripheral blood mononuclear cells (PBMCs), obtained when the disease was refractory, from a patient treated with antithyroid drugs. This sequence joins TRBV5-1 and TRBJ1-1; the match to TRBD1 covers 8 bases. The CDR3 region is CASSSTGESIEAFF. The CDR3 DNA is TGCGCCAGCAGCTCGACAGGGGAGTCGATTGAAGCTTTCTTT.